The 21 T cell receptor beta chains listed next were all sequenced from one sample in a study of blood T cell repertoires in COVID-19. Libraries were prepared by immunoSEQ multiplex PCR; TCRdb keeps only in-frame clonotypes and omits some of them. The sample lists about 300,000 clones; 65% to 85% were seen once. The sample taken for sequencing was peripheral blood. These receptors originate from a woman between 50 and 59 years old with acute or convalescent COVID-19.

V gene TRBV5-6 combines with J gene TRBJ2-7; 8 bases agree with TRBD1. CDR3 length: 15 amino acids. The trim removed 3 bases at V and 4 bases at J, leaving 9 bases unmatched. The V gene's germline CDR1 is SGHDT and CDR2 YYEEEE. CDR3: CASSSRGRIFYEQYF. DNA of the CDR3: TGTGCCAGCAGCTCCAGGGGGCGAATCTTTTACGAGCAGTACTTC.

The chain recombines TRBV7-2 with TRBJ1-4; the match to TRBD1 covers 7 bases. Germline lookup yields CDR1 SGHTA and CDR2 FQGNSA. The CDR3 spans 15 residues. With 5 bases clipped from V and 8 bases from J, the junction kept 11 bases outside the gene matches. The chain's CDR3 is CASSDRQGVKEKLFF. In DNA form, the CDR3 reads TGTGCCAGCAGCGATAGACAGGGTGTTAAAGAAAAACTGTTTTTT.

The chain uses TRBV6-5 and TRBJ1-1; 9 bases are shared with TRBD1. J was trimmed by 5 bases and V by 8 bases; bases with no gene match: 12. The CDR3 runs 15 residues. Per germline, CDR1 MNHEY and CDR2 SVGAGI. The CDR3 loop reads CASYSGADRGTEAFF. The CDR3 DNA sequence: TGTGCCAGCTATTCTGGGGCGGACAGGGGAACTGAAGCTTTCTTT.

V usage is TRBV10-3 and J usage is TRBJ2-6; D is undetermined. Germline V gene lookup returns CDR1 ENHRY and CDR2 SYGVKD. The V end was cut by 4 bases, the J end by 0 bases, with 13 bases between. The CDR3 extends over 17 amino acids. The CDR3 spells CAISVSTNRSGANVLTF. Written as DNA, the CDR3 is TGTGCCATCAGTGTTTCGACAAATCGCTCTGGGGCCAACGTCCTGACTTTC.

In DNA form, the CDR3 reads TGCGCCAGCAGCACCGTTAAAGCGGGGGGTTCAGATACGCAGTATTTT. The encoded protein is CASSTVKAGGSDTQYF. The rearrangement uses TRBV5-1 and TRBJ2-3; 9 bases fit TRBD2. Trimming removed 4 bases from V and 4 bases from J; junction bases left unmatched: 10. The CDR3 is made up of 16 amino acids. The V gene's germline CDR1 is SGHRS and CDR2 YFSETQ.

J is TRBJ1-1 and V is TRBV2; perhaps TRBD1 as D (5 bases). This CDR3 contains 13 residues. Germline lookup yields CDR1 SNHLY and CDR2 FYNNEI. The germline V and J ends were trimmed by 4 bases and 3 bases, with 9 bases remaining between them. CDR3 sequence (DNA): TGTGCCAGCAGTGTGGGGGGGGACACTGAAGCTTTCTTT. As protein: CASSVGGDTEAFF.

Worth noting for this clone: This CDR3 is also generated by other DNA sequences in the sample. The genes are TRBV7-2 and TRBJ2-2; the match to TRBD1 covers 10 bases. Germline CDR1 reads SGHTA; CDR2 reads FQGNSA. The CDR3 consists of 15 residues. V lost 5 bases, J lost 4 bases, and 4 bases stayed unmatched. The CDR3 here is CASSLRDRGTGELFF. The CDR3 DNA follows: TGTGCCAGCAGCCTAAGGGACAGGGGCACCGGGGAGCTGTTTTTT.

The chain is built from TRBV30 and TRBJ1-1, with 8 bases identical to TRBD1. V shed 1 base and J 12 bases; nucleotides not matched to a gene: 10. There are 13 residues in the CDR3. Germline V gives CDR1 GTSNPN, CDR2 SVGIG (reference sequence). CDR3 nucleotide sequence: TGTGCCTGGAGTGACGGGTCCAGGGGGCGGACTTTCTTT. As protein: CAWSDGSRGRTFF. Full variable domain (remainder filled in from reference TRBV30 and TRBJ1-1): SQTIHQWPATLVQPVGSPLSLECTVEGTSNPNLYWYRQAAGRGLQLLFYSVGIGQISSEVPQNLSASRPQDRQFILSSKKLLLSDSGFYLCAWSDGSRGRTFFGQGTRLTVV.

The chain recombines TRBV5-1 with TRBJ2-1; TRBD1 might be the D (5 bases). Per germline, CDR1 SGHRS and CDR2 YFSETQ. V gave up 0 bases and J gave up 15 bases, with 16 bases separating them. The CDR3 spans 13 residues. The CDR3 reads CASSLGASGSGFF. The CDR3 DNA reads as TGCGCCAGCAGCTTGGGGGCTTCAGGGTCGGGGTTCTTC. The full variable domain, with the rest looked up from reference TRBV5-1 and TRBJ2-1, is KAGVTQTPRYLIKTRGQQVTLSCSPISGHRSVSWYQQTPGQGLQFLFEYFSETQRNKGNFPGRFSGRQFSNSRSEMNVSTLELGDSALYLCASSLGASGSGFFGPGTRLTVL.

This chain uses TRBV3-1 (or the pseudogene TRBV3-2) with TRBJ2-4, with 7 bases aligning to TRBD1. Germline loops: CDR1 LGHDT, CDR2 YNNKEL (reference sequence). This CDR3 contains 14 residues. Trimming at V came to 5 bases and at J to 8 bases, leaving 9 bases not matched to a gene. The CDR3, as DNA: TGTGCCAGCAGCTACCGGGACAGCCCCTACATTCAGTACTTC. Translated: CASSYRDSPYIQYF.

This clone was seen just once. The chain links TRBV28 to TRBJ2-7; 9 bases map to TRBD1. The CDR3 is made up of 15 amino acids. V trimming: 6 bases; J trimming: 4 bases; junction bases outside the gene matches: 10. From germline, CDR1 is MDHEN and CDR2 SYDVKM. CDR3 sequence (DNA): TGTGCCAGCAGCGGTATAGGGACAGGGACGTACGAGCAGTACGTC. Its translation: CASSGIGTGTYEQYV.

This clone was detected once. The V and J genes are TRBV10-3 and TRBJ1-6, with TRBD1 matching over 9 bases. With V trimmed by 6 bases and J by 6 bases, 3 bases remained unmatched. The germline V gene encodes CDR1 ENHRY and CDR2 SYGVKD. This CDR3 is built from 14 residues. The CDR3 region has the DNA TGTGCCATCAGATCGACAGGGGGTAATTCACCCCTCCACTTT. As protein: CAIRSTGGNSPLHF.

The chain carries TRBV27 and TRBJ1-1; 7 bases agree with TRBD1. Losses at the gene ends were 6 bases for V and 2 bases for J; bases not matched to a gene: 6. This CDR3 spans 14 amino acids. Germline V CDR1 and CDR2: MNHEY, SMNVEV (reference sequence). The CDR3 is CASRSGTANTEAFF. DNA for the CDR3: TGTGCCAGCAGATCCGGGACAGCAAACACTGAAGCTTTCTTT.

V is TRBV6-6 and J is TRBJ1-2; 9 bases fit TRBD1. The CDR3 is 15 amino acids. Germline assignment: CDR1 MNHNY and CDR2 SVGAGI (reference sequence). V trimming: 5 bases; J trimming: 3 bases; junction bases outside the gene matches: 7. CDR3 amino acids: CASSQGQGLYYGYTF. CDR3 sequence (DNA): TGTGCCAGCAGTCAGGGACAGGGACTTTACTATGGCTACACCTTC.

In nucleotides, the CDR3 is TGTGCCAGCAGCTTTGGGCGGCAGGGGAATGAAAAACTGTTTTTT. Its protein is CASSFGRQGNEKLFF. J is TRBJ1-4 and V is TRBV5-6, with D perhaps matching TRBD1 (6 bases). The CDR3 consists of 15 residues. The germline V gene has CDR1 SGHDT and CDR2 YYEEEE. Trimming left V 2 bases short and J 5 bases short, with 13 bases between.

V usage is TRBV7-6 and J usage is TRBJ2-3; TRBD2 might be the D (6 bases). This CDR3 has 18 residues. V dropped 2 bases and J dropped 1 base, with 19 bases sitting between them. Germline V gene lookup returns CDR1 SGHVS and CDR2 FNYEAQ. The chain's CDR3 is CASSLRDGSLLGTDTQYF. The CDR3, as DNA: TGTGCCAGCAGCTTACGGGACGGGAGCCTCCTTGGCACAGATACGCAGTATTTT. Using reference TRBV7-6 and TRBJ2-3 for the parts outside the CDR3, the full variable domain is GAGVSQSPRYKVTKRGQDVALRCDPISGHVSLYWYRQALGQGPEFLTYFNYEAQQDKSGLPNDRFSAERPEGSISTLTIQRTEQRDSAMYRCASSLRDGSLLGTDTQYFGPGTRLTVL.

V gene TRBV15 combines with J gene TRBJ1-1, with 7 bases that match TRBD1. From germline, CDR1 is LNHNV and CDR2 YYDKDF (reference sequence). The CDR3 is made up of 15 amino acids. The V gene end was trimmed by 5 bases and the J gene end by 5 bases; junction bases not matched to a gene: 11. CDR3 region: CATSGRRPGQTEAFF. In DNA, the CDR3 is TGTGCCACCAGCGGCCGTCGTCCGGGACAGACTGAAGCTTTCTTT.

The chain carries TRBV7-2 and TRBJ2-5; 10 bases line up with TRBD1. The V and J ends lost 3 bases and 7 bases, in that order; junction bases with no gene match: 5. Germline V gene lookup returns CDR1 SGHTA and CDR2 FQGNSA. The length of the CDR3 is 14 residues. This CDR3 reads CASSFGTGDRTQYF. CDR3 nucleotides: TGTGCCAGCAGCTTCGGGACAGGGGATCGGACCCAGTACTTC. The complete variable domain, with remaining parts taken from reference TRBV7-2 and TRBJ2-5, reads GAGVSQSPSNKVTEKGKDVELRCDPISGHTALYWYRQSLGQGLEFLIYFQGNSAPDKSGLPSDRFSAERTGGSVSTLTIQRTQQEDSAVYLCASSFGTGDRTQYFGPGTRLLVL.

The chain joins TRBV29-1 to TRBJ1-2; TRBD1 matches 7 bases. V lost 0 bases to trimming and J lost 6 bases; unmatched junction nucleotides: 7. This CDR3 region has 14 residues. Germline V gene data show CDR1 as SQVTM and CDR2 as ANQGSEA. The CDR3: CSVEEDREEDGYTF. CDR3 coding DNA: TGCAGCGTTGAAGAAGACAGGGAGGAGGATGGCTACACCTTC.

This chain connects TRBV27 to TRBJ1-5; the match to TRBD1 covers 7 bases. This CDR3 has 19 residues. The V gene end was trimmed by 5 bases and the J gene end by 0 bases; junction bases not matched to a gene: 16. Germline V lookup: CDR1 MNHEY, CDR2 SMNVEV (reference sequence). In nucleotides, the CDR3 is TGTGCCAGCAGTCCGGGACAGACCTTTGGCCGGTATAGCAATCAGCCCCAGCATTTT. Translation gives CASSPGQTFGRYSNQPQHF.

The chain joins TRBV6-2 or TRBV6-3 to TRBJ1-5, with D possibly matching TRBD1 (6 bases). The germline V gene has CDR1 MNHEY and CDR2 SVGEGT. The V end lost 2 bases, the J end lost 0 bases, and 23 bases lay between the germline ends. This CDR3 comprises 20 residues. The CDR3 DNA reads TGTGCCAGCAGTTACCCTGGCGGACAGAACGAGTTTTATAGCAATCAGCCCCAGCATTTT. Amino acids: CASSYPGGQNEFYSNQPQHF.